This T cell receptor (beta chain) was identified during a study of sequential checkpoint blockade in melanoma. As for treatment: randomized to nivolumab then ipilimumab (arm A) or the reverse (arm B). DNA-damaging chemotherapy had not been given to any patient beforehand. From thawed PBMCs, live CD3+CD8+ cells negative for CD19 and CD56 were sorted. TCRdb's copy holds only in-frame clones and misses some; the assay was immunoSEQ multiplex PCR. Found here are about 21,000 clones, 70% to 90% of them singletons; the top ten hold roughly a tenth. Per germline, CDR1 SEHNR and CDR2 FQNEAQ (reference sequence). V shed 5 bases and J 3 bases; nucleotides not matched to a gene: 10. The CDR3 is 16 residues long.

The TCR sequence derives from a human donor with melanoma. The rearrangement links TRBV7-9 to TRBJ2-1; TRBD1 agrees at 7 bases. The sample was CD8+ T cells sorted from blood (inferred from file names), taken from a patient given nivolumab and ipilimumab in sequence. CDR3 in amino acids: CASSNPGTGVYNEQFF. Here the CDR3 DNA reads TGTGCCAGCAGCAACCCGGGCACAGGGGTCTACAATGAGCAGTTCTTC.